This T cell receptor beta chain was sequenced in a study of T cell responses to AZD1222 COVID-19 vaccine. About the study: Second doses that came at about 4 or about 12 weeks were put together. Overall study findings and caveats: Recipients of AZD1222 seropositive at baseline numbered only six or seven. Sampling captured repertoires only after the peak T cell response. Regions left unmutated in variants are reportedly the target of nearly half of spike-specific TCRs.

The data were produced by immunoSEQ multiplex PCR, yet TCRdb's version contains in-frame clones alone and is incomplete. The sample holds approximately 200,000 clones; around 88% are singletons and the top ten take 7.7%. This clone was counted a few times. Its specificity is unknown. The sequence was obtained from an adult in good health. The sequenced sample was peripheral blood, obtained on day 0 of AZD1222 vaccination.

DNA of the CDR3: TGTGCCAGCAGCCCGGGCCGACTGGACACAGATACGCAGTATTTT. Translation gives CASSPGRLDTDTQYF. The rearrangement uses TRBV11-1 and TRBJ2-3, with unresolved D. CDR1 is SGHAT and CDR2 is FQDESV in the germline V gene (reference sequence). The CDR3 length is 15 residues. Trimming left V 5 bases short and J 2 bases short, with 14 bases between.